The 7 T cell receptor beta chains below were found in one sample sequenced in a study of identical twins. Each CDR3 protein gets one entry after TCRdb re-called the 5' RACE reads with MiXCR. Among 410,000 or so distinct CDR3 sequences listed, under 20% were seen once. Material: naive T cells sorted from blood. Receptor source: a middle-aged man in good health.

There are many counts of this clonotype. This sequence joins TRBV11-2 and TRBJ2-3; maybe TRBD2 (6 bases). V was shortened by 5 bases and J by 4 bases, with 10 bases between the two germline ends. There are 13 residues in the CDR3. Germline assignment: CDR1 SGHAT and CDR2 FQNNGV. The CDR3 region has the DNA TGTGCCAGCAGCCATCCGGGAGCAGATACGCAGTATTTT. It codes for CASSHPGADTQYF.

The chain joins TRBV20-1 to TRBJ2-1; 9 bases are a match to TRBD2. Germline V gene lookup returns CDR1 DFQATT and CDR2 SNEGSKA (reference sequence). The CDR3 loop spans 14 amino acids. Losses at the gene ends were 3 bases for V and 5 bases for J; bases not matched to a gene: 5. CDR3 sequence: CSASVASGNNEQFF. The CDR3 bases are TGCAGTGCTAGTGTAGCTAGCGGGAACAATGAGCAGTTCTTC.

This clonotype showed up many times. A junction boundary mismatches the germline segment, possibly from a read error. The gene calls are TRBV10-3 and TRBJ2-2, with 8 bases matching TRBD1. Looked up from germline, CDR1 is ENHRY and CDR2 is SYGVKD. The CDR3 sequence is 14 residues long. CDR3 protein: CAIWQGAKTGELFF. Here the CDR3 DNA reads TGTGCCATCTGGCAGGGGGCGAAAACCGGGGAGCTGTTTTTT.

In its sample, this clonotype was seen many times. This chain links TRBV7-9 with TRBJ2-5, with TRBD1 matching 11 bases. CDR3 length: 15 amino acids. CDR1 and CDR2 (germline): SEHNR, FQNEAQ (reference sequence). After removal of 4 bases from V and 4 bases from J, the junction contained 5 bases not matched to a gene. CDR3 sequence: CASSWGQGGRETQYF. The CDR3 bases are TGTGCCAGCAGCTGGGGACAGGGGGGTCGAGAGACCCAGTACTTC.

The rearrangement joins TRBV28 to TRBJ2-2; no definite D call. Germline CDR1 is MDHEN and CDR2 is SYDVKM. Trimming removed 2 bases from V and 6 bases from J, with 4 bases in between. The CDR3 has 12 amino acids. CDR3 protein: CASSLPAGELFF. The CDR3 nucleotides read TGTGCCAGCAGTTTACCGGCCGGGGAGCTGTTTTTT.

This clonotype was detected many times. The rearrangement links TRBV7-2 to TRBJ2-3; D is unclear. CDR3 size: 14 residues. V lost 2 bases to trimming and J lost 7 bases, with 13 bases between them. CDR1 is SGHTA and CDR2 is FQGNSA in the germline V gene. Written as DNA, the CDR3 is TGTGCCAGCAGCTTAAAGGCTGTGGCAAATACGCAGTATTTT. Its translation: CASSLKAVANTQYF.

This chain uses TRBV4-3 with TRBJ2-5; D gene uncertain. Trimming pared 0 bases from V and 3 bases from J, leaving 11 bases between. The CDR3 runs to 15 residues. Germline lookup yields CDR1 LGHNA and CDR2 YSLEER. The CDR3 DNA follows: TGCGCCAGCAGCCAAGATTCTAGAGAAAAAGAGACCCAGTACTTC. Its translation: CASSQDSREKETQYF.